A selection of T cell receptor beta chains follows, all from one sample in a study of T-cell memory formation after mild COVID-19. TCRdb recomputed calls from the 5' RACE reads with MiXCR, one row per CDR3 protein. There are 450,000 or so distinct CDR3 sequences in the sample; about 20% occur only once, and about 8.1% lies in the top ten. The sequencing sample was made of PBMCs or a T cell subset sorted from them (not recorded which). The receptors shown here come from an adult woman who had mild COVID-19 (a few samples of this study predate the infection). Cell type and time point are not known. Both conserved end residues are part of each CDR3. A D gene is named only where the DNA matches it firmly. Clone size is stated in some rows and not others, as once, few, many or a class when expanded.

TRBD2 TRBJ2-3 TRBV19 . CASSKERGGGTQYF TGTGCCAGTAGTAAGGAGCGGGGTGGTGGTACGCAGTATTTT
. TRBJ2-7 TRBV20-1 few CSARQYSYEQYF TGCAGTGCGAGGCAGTACTCCTACGAGCAGTACTTC
. TRBJ2-3 TRBV7-6 medium-sized CASSVTQEDSASTDTQYF TGTGCCAGCAGCGTAACCCAAGAGGACAGCGCTAGCACAGATACGCAGTATTTT
TRBD2 TRBJ2-7 TRBV18 few CASSATSEKYF TGTGCCAGCTCAGCGACTAGCGAGAAGTACTTC
. TRBJ2-5 TRBV5-1 few CASSPGPWRVDQETQYF TGCGCCAGCAGCCCGGGCCCCTGGAGGGTCGACCAAGAGACCCAGTACTTC
. TRBJ2-5 TRBV4-1 few CASSQDMRERETQYF TGCGCCAGCAGCCAAGACATGAGGGAAAGAGAGACCCAGTACTTC
. TRBJ1-6 TRBV11-2 . CASSFRATYNSPLHF TGTGCCAGCAGTTTTCGGGCTACCTATAATTCACCCCTCCACTTT
. TRBJ2-7 TRBV7-2 few CASSGGPNYEQYF TGTGCCAGCAGCGGAGGGCCGAACTACGAGCAGTACTTC
. TRBJ2-3 TRBV29-1 few CSVVARGSDTQYF TGCAGCGTTGTAGCCAGGGGATCAGATACGCAGTATTTT
TRBD1 TRBJ1-1 TRBV6-2/TRBV6-3 . CASSLTGVLTEAFF TGTGCCAGCAGCTTGACAGGGGTTCTCACTGAAGCTTTCTTT
. TRBJ1-1 TRBV7-2 . CASSQGPLNTEAFF TGTGCCAGCAGCCAGGGCCCACTCAACACTGAAGCTTTCTTT
. TRBJ2-2 TRBV12-5 few CASGLVVARNTGELFF TGTGCTAGTGGTTTGGTAGTAGCCCGAAACACCGGGGAGCTGTTTTTT
. TRBJ2-3 TRBV7-2 . CASSTPVDTQYF TGTGCCAGCAGCACCCCGGTGGATACGCAGTATTTT
TRBD1 TRBJ1-1 TRBV30 few CAWSTLGTVLDTEAFF TGTGCCTGGAGTACCCTCGGGACAGTTTTGGACACTGAAGCTTTCTTT
. TRBJ2-7 TRBV20-1 few CSARGIERNPTYEQYF TGCAGTGCTAGGGGCATAGAGCGGAACCCAACCTACGAGCAGTACTTC
. TRBJ2-1 TRBV5-6 . CASSLMRTVEFF TGTGCCAGCAGCTTGATGCGGACAGTTGAGTTCTTC
. TRBJ1-1 TRBV5-1 . CASSLVGFGNTEAFF TGCGCCAGCAGCTTGGTCGGATTTGGTAACACTGAAGCTTTCTTT
. TRBJ1-5 TRBV6-1 few CASTTRGDGTTTTLNQPQHF TGTGCCAGCACTACAAGGGGGGACGGGACAACTACTACCTTGAATCAGCCCCAGCATTTT
. TRBJ2-7 TRBV6-1 few CASSPGVYEQYF TGTGCCAGCTCCCCAGGGGTGTACGAGCAGTACTTC
. TRBJ2-2 TRBV9 . CASSVAGSPTGELFF TGTGCCAGCAGCGTAGCGGGGTCACCCACCGGGGAGCTGTTTTTT
. TRBJ2-3 TRBV7-2 few CASSSVGGRSTDTQYF TGTGCCAGCAGCTCCGTTGGCGGCAGAAGCACAGATACGCAGTATTTT
TRBD1 TRBJ2-1 TRBV28 few CASSTPWTGYRDNEQFF TGTGCCAGCAGTACCCCGTGGACAGGGTATCGCGACAATGAGCAGTTCTTC
. TRBJ1-5 TRBV5-1 many CASSLEGLTVGNQPQHF TGCGCCAGCAGCTTGGAGGGGTTGACGGTGGGCAATCAGCCCCAGCATTTT
. TRBJ1-5 TRBV19 . CASRSGLGSNQPQHF TGTGCCAGTAGATCGGGGCTCGGGAGCAATCAGCCCCAGCATTTT
. TRBJ2-1 TRBV7-7 few CASSPDAGKYNEQFF TGTGCTAGCAGCCCCGATGCGGGAAAATACAATGAGCAGTTCTTC
. TRBJ1-3 TRBV2 . CAIGTPSSGNTIYF TGTGCCATCGGGACACCGAGCTCTGGAAACACCATATATTTT
. TRBJ2-2 TRBV7-3 . CASSLNPGHSTGELFF TGTGCCAGCAGCTTAAATCCCGGACACTCCACCGGGGAGCTGTTTTTT
. TRBJ2-2 TRBV9 . CASSVFGGANTGELFF TGTGCCAGCAGCGTTTTTGGGGGGGCAAACACCGGGGAGCTGTTTTTT
. TRBJ2-2 TRBV4-2 . CASRPGYGSTGELFF TGTGCCAGCAGACCAGGGTACGGGAGCACCGGGGAGCTGTTTTTT
. TRBJ2-5 TRBV7-9 few CAVGEGLGETQYF TGTGCCGTCGGAGAAGGGTTGGGGGAGACCCAGTACTTC
. TRBJ1-1 TRBV12-3/TRBV12-4 . CASWRTQNTEAFF TGTGCCAGTTGGAGGACACAGAACACTGAAGCTTTCTTT
. TRBJ1-2 TRBV7-2 . CASSAFYSGYGYTF TGTGCCAGCAGCGCCTTCTACTCGGGATATGGCTACACCTTC
TRBD1 TRBJ2-7 TRBV7-6 few CASSYTGTGDYEQYF TGTGCCAGCAGCTATACAGGGACAGGAGACTACGAGCAGTACTTC
. TRBJ2-7 TRBV19 . CASSIDPPYEQYF TGTGCCAGTAGTATCGACCCGCCATACGAGCAGTACTTC
. TRBJ2-7 TRBV5-1 . CASSWRPGLPSGYEQYF TGCGCCAGCAGCTGGAGACCAGGACTGCCGAGCGGCTACGAGCAGTACTTC
TRBD1 TRBJ1-2 TRBV7-8 . CASSLGQGASLGYTF TGTGCCAGCAGCTTAGGACAGGGGGCCTCCCTTGGCTACACCTTC
TRBD2 TRBJ2-7 TRBV6-2/TRBV6-3 few CASWTSGSDEQYF TGTGCCAGCTGGACTAGCGGGAGCGACGAGCAGTACTTC